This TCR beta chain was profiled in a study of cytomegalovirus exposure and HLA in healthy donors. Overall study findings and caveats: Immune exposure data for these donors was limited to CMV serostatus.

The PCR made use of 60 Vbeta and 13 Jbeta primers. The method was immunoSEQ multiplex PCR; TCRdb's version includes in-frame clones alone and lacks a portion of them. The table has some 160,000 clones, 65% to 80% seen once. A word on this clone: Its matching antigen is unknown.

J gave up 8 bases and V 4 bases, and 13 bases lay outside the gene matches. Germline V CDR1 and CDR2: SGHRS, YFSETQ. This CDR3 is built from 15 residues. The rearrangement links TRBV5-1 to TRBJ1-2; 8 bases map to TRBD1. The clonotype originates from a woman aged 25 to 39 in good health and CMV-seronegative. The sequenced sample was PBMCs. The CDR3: CASSPDGQGREGYTF. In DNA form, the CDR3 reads TGCGCCAGCAGCCCGGATGGACAGGGTCGGGAGGGCTACACCTTC.